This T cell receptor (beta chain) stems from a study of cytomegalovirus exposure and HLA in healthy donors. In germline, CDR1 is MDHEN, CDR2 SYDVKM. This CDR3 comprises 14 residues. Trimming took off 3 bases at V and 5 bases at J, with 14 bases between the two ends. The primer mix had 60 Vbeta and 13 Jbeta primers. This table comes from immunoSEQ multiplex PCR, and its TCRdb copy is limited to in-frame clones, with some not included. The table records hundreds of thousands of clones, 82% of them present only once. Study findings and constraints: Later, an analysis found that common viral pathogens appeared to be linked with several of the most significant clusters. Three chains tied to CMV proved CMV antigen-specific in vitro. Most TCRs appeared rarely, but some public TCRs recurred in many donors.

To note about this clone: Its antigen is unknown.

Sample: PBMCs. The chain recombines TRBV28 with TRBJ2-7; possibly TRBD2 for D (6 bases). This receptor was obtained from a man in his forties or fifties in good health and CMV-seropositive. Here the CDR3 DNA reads TGTGCCAGCAGTTTGGGCGGGGAAGATCACGAGCAGTACGTC. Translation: CASSLGGEDHEQYV.